The TCR beta chain described here comes from a study of shared clonotypes between healthy human individuals. At the level of the study: Three CD4 naive, three CD4 memory, two CD8 naive and one CD8 memory plate were used per donor.

CDR3 length: 15 amino acids. The germline V gene has CDR1 MDHEN and CDR2 SYDVKM. The V gene end was trimmed by 5 bases and the J gene end by 3 bases; junction bases not matched to a gene: 8. Each cell subset's genomic DNA was divided evenly among several immunoSEQ plates. The repertoire was sequenced with immunoSEQ multiplex PCR; TCRdb's copy has only in-frame clones and lacks some. The table records 400,000 to 600,000 clones, 95% to 97% of them present only once. This clonotype was obtained from a woman aged 25 to 39 in good health. The V gene is TRBV28, the J gene TRBJ2-7, with 9 bases matching TRBD1. Input material: naive CD4+ T cells sorted from blood. The subset here: CD45RA+ positively selected. CDR3 in amino acids: CASSTRDRALYEQYF. Written as DNA, the CDR3 is TGTGCCAGCAGTACCCGGGACAGGGCCCTCTACGAGCAGTACTTC.